This T cell receptor beta chain was retrieved from a study of PD-L1 blockade in urothelial cancer. The CDR3 totals 15 residues. In germline, CDR1 is SGHKS, CDR2 YYEKEE (reference sequence). V lost 0 bases to trimming and J lost 6 bases; unmatched junction nucleotides: 6. Each PCR received spiked synthetic TCR analog templates. Sequencing used immunoSEQ multiplex PCR; TCRdb keeps in-frame clones, though not all of them. The profile shows approximately 51,000 clones, around 86% of them singletons. Specimen: PBMCs, collected around atezolizumab (anti-PD-L1) treatment. The source of this sequence is a man in his 60s with urothelial cancer. The chain has TRBV5-5 and TRBJ2-4, with TRBD1 identical over 7 bases. CDR3 sequence reads: CASSLVGSGGNIQYF. The CDR3 nucleotides read TGTGCCAGCAGCTTGGTTGGGTCAGGGGGAAACATTCAGTACTTC. Based on the CDR3 plus reference TRBV5-5 and TRBJ2-4, the full variable domain is DAGVTQSPTHLIKTRGQQVTLRCSPISGHKSVSWYQQVLGQGPQFIFQYYEKEERGRGNFPDRFSARQFPNYSSELNVNALLLGDSALYLCASSLVGSGGNIQYFGAGTRLSVL.